The clone carrying this TCR beta chain was seen a single time. Its antigen is unidentified. This record belongs to a study of cytomegalovirus exposure and HLA in healthy donors. General study results and limits: After further analysis at a later stage, under 20,000 TCR beta sequences were associated with HLA alleles at 0.05 false discovery rate.

PCR employed 60 Vbeta and 13 Jbeta primers. This table comes from immunoSEQ multiplex PCR, and its TCRdb copy is limited to in-frame clones, with some not included. The table includes about 160,000 clones, 80% to 90% detected once. Sequencing input: PBMCs. The source of this sequence is a woman aged 30 to 39 in good health and CMV-seropositive.

CDR3 sequence reads: CASREALMNTEAFF. The CDR3 nucleotides are TGCGCCAGCAGAGAAGCCCTCATGAACACTGAAGCTTTCTTT. The V call is TRBV4-3, the J call TRBJ1-1; D remains unclear. The germline CDR1 and CDR2 sequences are LGHNA and YSLEER. Trimming shortened V by 6 bases and J by 0 bases, and 11 bases separated the two germline ends. The CDR3 extends over 14 amino acids.